This T cell receptor beta chain was captured by sequencing in a study of T cells expressing NK-cell markers. Study in general: Serological testing identified most of the eight sequenced donors as HCMV-seropositive and one as seronegative. Study-wide points: Also leading the CD3+CD56-NKG2C+ fraction in a handful of donors were these clonotypes.

With regard to this clonotype: As yet, its antigen is unknown.

The CDR3 length is 15 residues. Per the germline V gene, CDR1 is MNHEY and CDR2 is SVGEGT. TCRdb re-analyzed the 5' RACE reads; it lists each CDR3 protein once, without DNA. This repertoire includes roughly 110,000 distinct CDR3 sequences. Sequencing was performed on blood T cells: a sorted CD56 or NKG2C T cell subset, CD4+ or CD8+ T cells, or bulk PBMC T cells (not recorded which). The receptor's source is a woman aged 18-70 years in good health. The chain joins TRBV6-2 or TRBV6-3 to TRBJ2-7; lacking DNA, the TRBD1 call made by TCRdb goes unchecked. CDR3 protein: CASSFGQGVPYEQYF.